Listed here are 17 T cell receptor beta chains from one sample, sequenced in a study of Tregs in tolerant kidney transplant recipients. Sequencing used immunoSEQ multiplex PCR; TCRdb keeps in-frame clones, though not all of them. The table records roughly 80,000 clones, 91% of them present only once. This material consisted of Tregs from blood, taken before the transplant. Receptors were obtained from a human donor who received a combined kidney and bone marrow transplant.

CDR3 nucleotide sequence: TGTGCCAGCTCACCTTATGAGGGAGGGACAGATACGCAGTATTTT. This translates into CASSPYEGGTDTQYF. This sequence joins TRBV18 and TRBJ2-3, with 7 positions matching TRBD2. The length of the CDR3 is 15 residues. Germline V lookup: CDR1 KGHSH, CDR2 LQKENI. Germline trimming cut 3 bases from V and 3 bases from J; bases unmatched to any gene: 6.

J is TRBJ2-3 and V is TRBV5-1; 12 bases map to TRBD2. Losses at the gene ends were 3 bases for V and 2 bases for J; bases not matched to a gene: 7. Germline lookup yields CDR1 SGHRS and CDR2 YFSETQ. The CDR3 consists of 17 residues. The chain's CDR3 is CASSSPLAGGLTDTQYF. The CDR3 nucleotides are TGCGCCAGCAGCTCCCCCCTAGCGGGAGGGCTCACAGATACGCAGTATTTT.

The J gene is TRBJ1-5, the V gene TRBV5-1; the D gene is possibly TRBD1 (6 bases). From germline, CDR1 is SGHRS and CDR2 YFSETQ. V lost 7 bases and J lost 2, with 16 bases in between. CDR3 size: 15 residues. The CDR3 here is CASSLQGMGNQPQHF. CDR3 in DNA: TGCGCCAGCTCACTACAGGGAATGGGCAATCAGCCCCAGCATTTT.

The chain's CDR3 is CASSFQGAEETQYF. The CDR3 DNA reads TGTGCCAGCAGCTTTCAGGGGGCGGAGGAGACCCAGTACTTC. The chain uses TRBV7-2 and TRBJ2-5; the match to TRBD1 covers 8 bases. The CDR3 totals 14 residues. V lost 3 bases to trimming and J lost 5 bases; unmatched junction nucleotides: 5. Germline values: CDR1 SGHTA, CDR2 FQGNSA.

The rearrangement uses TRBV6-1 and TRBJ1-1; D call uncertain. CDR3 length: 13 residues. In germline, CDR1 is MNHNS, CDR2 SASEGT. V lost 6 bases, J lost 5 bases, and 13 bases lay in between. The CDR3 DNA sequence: TGTGCCAGCAGCCCAGTCCGGGATACTGAAGCTTTCTTT. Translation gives CASSPVRDTEAFF.

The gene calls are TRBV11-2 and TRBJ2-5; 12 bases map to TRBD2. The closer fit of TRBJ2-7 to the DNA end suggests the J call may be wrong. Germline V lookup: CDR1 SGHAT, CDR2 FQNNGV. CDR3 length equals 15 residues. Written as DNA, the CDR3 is TGTGCCAGCAGCTCCGAACTAGCGGGAGGCTACGAGCAGTACTTC. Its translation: CASSSELAGGYEQYF.

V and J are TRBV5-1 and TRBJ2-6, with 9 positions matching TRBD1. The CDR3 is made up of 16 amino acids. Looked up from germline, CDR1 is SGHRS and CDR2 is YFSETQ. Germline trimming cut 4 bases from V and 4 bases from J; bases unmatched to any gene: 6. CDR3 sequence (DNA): TGCGCCAGCAGCCTCCGGACAGGGGCGGGGGCCAACGTCCTGACTTTC. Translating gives CASSLRTGAGANVLTF. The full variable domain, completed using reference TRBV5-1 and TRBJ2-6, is KAGVTQTPRYLIKTRGQQVTLSCSPISGHRSVSWYQQTPGQGLQFLFEYFSETQRNKGNFPGRFSGRQFSNSRSEMNVSTLELGDSALYLCASSLRTGAGANVLTFGAGSRLTVL.

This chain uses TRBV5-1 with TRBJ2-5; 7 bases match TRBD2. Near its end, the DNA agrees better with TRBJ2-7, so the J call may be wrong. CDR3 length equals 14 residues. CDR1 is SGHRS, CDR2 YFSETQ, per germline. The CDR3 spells CASSLITSAYEQYF. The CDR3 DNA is TGCGCCAGCAGCTTGATAACTAGCGCCTACGAGCAGTACTTC.

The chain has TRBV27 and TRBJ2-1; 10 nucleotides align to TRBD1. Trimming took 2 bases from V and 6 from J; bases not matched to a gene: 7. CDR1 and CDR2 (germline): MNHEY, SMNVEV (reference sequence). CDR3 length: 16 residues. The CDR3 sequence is CASSLRTGGMGNEQFF. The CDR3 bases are TGTGCCAGCAGTTTACGGACAGGGGGAATGGGCAATGAGCAGTTCTTC.

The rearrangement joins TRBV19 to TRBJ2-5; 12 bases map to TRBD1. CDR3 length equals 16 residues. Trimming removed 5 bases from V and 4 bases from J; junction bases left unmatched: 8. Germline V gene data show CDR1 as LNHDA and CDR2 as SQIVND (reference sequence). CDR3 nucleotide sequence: TGTGCCAGTAGTCACCCAAGGGACAGGGGGCGAGAGACCCAGTACTTC. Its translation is CASSHPRDRGRETQYF.

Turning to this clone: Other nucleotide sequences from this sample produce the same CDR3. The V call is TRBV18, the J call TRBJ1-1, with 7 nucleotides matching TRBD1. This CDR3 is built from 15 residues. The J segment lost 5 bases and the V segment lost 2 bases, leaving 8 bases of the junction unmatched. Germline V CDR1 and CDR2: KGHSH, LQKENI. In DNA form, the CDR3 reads TGTGCCAGCTCACCAGCCGAGGGACAGCAAACTGAAGCTTTCTTT. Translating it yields CASSPAEGQQTEAFF.

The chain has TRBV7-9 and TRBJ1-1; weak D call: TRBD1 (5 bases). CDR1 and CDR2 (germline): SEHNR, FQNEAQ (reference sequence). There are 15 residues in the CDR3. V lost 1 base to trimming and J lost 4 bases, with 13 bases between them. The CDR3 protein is CASSLVRGEGTEAFF. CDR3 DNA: TGTGCCAGCAGCTTAGTTAGGGGAGAGGGCACTGAAGCTTTCTTT.

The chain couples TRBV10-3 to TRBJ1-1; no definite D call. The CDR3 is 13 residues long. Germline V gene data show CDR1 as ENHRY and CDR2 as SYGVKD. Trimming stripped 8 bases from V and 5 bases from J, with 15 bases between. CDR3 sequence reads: CAIGRTALTEAFF. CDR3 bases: TGTGCCATCGGGCGGACTGCCCTTACTGAAGCTTTCTTT.

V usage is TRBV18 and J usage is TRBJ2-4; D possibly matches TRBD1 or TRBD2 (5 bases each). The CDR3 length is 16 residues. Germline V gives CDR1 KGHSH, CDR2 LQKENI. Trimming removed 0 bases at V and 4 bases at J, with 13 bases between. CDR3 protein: CASSPPQGGLKNIQYF. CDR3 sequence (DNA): TGTGCCAGCTCACCACCGCAGGGTGGACTTAAAAACATTCAGTACTTC.

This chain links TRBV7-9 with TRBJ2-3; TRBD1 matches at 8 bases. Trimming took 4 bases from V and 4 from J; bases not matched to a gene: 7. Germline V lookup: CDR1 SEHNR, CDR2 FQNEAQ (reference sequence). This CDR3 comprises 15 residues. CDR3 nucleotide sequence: TGTGCCAGCAGCTCAGGACAGGGTGTAGCAGATACGCAGTATTTT. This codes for CASSSGQGVADTQYF.

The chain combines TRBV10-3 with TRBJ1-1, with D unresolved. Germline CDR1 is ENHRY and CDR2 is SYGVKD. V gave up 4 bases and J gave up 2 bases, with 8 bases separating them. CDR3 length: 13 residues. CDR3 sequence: CAISGLINTEAFF. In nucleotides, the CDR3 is TGTGCCATCAGTGGACTGATTAACACTGAAGCTTTCTTT.

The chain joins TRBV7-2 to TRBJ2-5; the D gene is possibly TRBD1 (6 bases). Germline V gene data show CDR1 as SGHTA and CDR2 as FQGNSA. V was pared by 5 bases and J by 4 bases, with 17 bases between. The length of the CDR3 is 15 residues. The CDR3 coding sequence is TGTGCCAGCAGCCCTAGCTCCGGACAGCCAGAGACCCAGTACTTC. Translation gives CASSPSSGQPETQYF.